This is a list of T cell receptor beta chains from one sample in a study of technical replicates of blood from several donors. Produced via immunoSEQ multiplex PCR; TCRdb's table is partial and in-frame only. The repertoire holds some 73,000 clones, with 90% as singletons. Sequencing input: PBMCs. All receptors derive from a human donor in good health. Some clones in this sample may be carry-over from other donors' samples. Each CDR3 is given with its conserved first and last residue. A D gene is named only where the DNA matches it firmly. Size values are once, few and many counts, or a class for expanded clones, and some rows have none.

d_call,clone_size,v_call,cdr3_length,j_call,cdr3_nt,cdr3_aa
.,.,TRBV5-1,14,TRBJ1-2,TGCGCCAGCAGCTCGTCCGGTTCTAACTATGGCTACACCTTC,CASSSSGSNYGYTF
TRBD2,.,TRBV2,16,TRBJ2-7,TGTGCCAGCAGTGAAGTGTATCGGGGGGGCCCCTACGAGCAGTACTTC,CASSEVYRGGPYEQYF
TRBD2,.,TRBV30,12,TRBJ2-1,TGTGCCTGGGGACTAGCGGGAAGGGTGCAGTTCTTC,CAWGLAGRVQFF
TRBD2,.,TRBV19,15,TRBJ2-7,TGTGCCAGTAGTACACGGACTAGCGGGCACTACGAGCAGTACTTC,CASSTRTSGHYEQYF
.,.,TRBV11-2,12,TRBJ2-7,TGTGCCAGCAGCTTAGTTGCCGGCGAGCAGTACTTC,CASSLVAGEQYF
.,.,TRBV7-2,14,TRBJ2-7,TGTGCCAGCAGCGAACGGGGGTTTCGGACCGAGCAGTACTTC,CASSERGFRTEQYF
TRBD1,.,TRBV6-5,15,TRBJ1-6,TGTGCCAGCAGTTACTCGGGGGACAGGGCTTCACCCCTCCACTTT,CASSYSGDRASPLHF
TRBD1,.,TRBV6-6,13,TRBJ2-7,TGTGCCAGCAATCGGGACAGGGGCGACGAGCAGTACTTC,CASNRDRGDEQYF
.,.,TRBV5-3,10,TRBJ1-2,TGTGCCAGAAGCGAAGCGATCTACACCTTC,CARSEAIYTF
.,.,TRBV21-1,16,TRBJ1-1,TGTGCCAGCAGCAACAGACAGCCTTTGTCGTACACTGAAGCTTTCTTT,CASSNRQPLSYTEAFF
TRBD1,.,TRBV11-1,14,TRBJ2-7,TGTGCCAGCAAGGTCGACAGGGGGCTGTACGAGCAGTACTTC,CASKVDRGLYEQYF
.,.,TRBV5-1,16,TRBJ2-5,TGCGCCAGCAGCCCGGAGGTTGCGACAGGCAGGGAGACCCAGTACTTC,CASSPEVATGRETQYF
TRBD1,.,TRBV7-2,15,TRBJ2-3,TGTGCCAGCAGCTCGGACAGGGGAGGCACAGATACGCAGTATTTT,CASSSDRGGTDTQYF
TRBD1,.,TRBV6-1,14,TRBJ1-4,TGTGCCAGCAGAGCCGGGACAGGGGGTGAAAAACTGTTTTTT,CASRAGTGGEKLFF
TRBD1,.,TRBV7-3,15,TRBJ2-1,TGTGCCAGCAGCCCCGTCCCAACAGGGGTCCATGAGCAGTTCTTC,CASSPVPTGVHEQFF
.,.,TRBV4-1,15,TRBJ1-3,TGCGCCAGCAGCCAAGCCCGGGTCGCTGGAAACACCATATATTTT,CASSQARVAGNTIYF
.,.,TRBV9,16,TRBJ2-3,TGTGCCAGCAGCTCAGACGTCGGGACTAGCACAGATACGCAGTATTTT,CASSSDVGTSTDTQYF
.,.,TRBV10-3,16,TRBJ2-7,TGTGCCATCAGTGAGCGGGGGGACACCCTAAGCTACGAGCAGTACTTC,CAISERGDTLSYEQYF
TRBD1,once,TRBV6-6,15,TRBJ2-3,TGTGCCAGCAGTTCCCCGACAGGGCGGCCAGATACGCAGTATTTT,CASSSPTGRPDTQYF
TRBD1,.,TRBV5-4,13,TRBJ2-7,TGTGCCAGCAGCCATGACAGGGACTACGAGCAGTACTTC,CASSHDRDYEQYF
.,once,TRBV7-6,14,TRBJ1-1,TGTGCCAGCAGCTTAGGGTTACAGGTCGCTGAAGCTTTCTTT,CASSLGLQVAEAFF
.,.,TRBV7-3,13,TRBJ2-7,TGTGCCAGCAGCTTAGGGGCTACCTACGAGCAGTACTTC,CASSLGATYEQYF
TRBD1,few,TRBV27,16,TRBJ1-4,TGTGCCAGCAGTGCAAAGACAGGGGGCCACGGTGAAAAACTGTTTTTT,CASSAKTGGHGEKLFF
TRBD1,.,TRBV6-1,15,TRBJ1-6,TGTGCCAGCAGTTTTACAGGGGGTGGGAATTCACCCCTCCACTTT,CASSFTGGGNSPLHF
TRBD2,.,TRBV5-1,14,TRBJ2-5,TGCGCCAGCAGCATCGGGACTAGCGGTGAGACCCAGTACTTC,CASSIGTSGETQYF
TRBD1,few,TRBV2,13,TRBJ1-1,TGTGCCAGCAGTGGGACAGGGCAGACTGAAGCTTTCTTT,CASSGTGQTEAFF
TRBD1,.,TRBV19,15,TRBJ2-7,TGTGCCAGTAGTCCAGGGGGAGCGACGCCCTACGAGCAGTACTTC,CASSPGGATPYEQYF